This TCR beta chain stems from a study of shared clonotypes between healthy human individuals. Study information: Those who served as donors were a couple of women and three men between the ages of 18 and 49.

Broader study findings: Richness estimates generally favored naive over memory subsets. Rarefaction showed sorted-subset sequencing was incomplete despite large depth.

There are 13 residues in the CDR3. Trimming removed 7 bases at V and 1 base at J, with 7 bases between. Germline V gene data show CDR1 as ENHRY and CDR2 as SYGVKD. Worth noting for this clone: What it binds is not known. At the DNA level, this CDR3 is encoded by other sequences in the same sample as well.

Terminally differentiated effector memory CD45RA+ cells were excluded from the naive CD8 cells, which were CD45RO-negative and positively selected for CCR7. Assay used: immunoSEQ multiplex PCR; TCRdb lists only in-frame clones, some missing. The table lists roughly 570,000 clones, roughly 98% of them singletons, with 0.3% in the top ten. This receptor was identified in a man aged 30 to 39 in good health. The sequenced sample consisted of naive CD8+ T cells sorted from blood. The chain links TRBV10-3 to TRBJ2-2; D is undetermined. The CDR3 is CAIKGENTGELFF. DNA for the CDR3: TGTGCCATCAAGGGTGAGAACACCGGGGAGCTGTTTTTT.